The rows below give T cell receptor beta chains drawn from one sample of a study of read filtering for tumor transcriptome and immune sequencing. A single record per CDR3 protein comes from TCRdb applying MiXCR to the reads. The profile shows about 130,000 distinct CDR3 sequences, over 10% of them singletons. Sequencing input: a population of CD138-negative cells sorted from bone marrow. Receptors were obtained from a donor at least 40 years old with multiple myeloma. CDR3s include the opening cysteine and the closing phenylalanine or tryptophan. Each record gives: V gene, clone size, J gene, D gene, CDR3 DNA, CDR3 protein. A D gene is named only where the DNA matches it firmly. Clone size appears in some rows only: once, few, many, or a class for an expanded clone.

TRBV15	NA	TRBJ2-2	TRBD1	TGTGCCACCAGCAGCAGACAGGGGGTGGGCACCGGGGAGCTGTTTTTT	CATSSRQGVGTGELFF
TRBV15	many	TRBJ1-4	NA	TGTGCCACCAGCACTCGGGGCTATCGGACTAATGAAAAACTGTTTTTT	CATSTRGYRTNEKLFF
TRBV28	NA	TRBJ1-5	NA	TGTGCCAGCAGTGCTCGGGACTCCCGCCGTCAGCCCCAGCATTTT	CASSARDSRRQPQHF
TRBV18	many	TRBJ2-5	NA	TGTGCCAGCTCACTTTCGACAGTCCAAGAGACCCAGTACTTC	CASSLSTVQETQYF
TRBV5-1	many	TRBJ2-7	NA	TGCGCCAGCAGCTTGGAACGGGGCTACGAGCAGTACTTC	CASSLERGYEQYF
TRBV20-1	many	TRBJ1-1	NA	TGCAGTGCTCCCAGCAGGGGTTCGGGGAACACTGAAGCTTTCTTT	CSAPSRGSGNTEAFF
TRBV10-2	many	TRBJ2-7	TRBD2	TGCGCCAGCAGGGGTCCCGGGACTAGCGGAAGGCTCCGATCGAGCTCCTACGAGCAGTACTTC	CASRGPGTSGRLRSSSYEQYF
TRBV30	NA	TRBJ1-1	NA	TGTGCCTGGGGGACCGGGACGGGAGACACTGAAGCTTTCTTT	CAWGTGTGDTEAFF
TRBV6-5	many	TRBJ1-5	NA	TGTGCCAGCAGCCGAGATCCGGGCCAGCCCCAGCATTTT	CASSRDPGQPQHF
TRBV12-3/TRBV12-4	many	TRBJ2-2	TRBD2	TGTGCCAGCAGCCATAGCGGGGGGGCTGGCGGGGAGCTGTTTTTT	CASSHSGGAGGELFF
TRBV3-1	many	TRBJ2-5	NA	TGTGCCAGCAGCCGGCCGGACAGACAAGAGACCCAGTACTTC	CASSRPDRQETQYF
TRBV4-1	many	TRBJ1-1	NA	TGCGCCAGCAGCCAAGAGAAGTTGACTGAAGCTTTCTTT	CASSQEKLTEAFF
TRBV7-9	many	TRBJ1-6	NA	TGTGCCAGCAGCCTGGGATTCTCACCCCTCCACTTT	CASSLGFSPLHF
TRBV3-1	few	TRBJ1-5	NA	TGTGCCAGCAGCCTCCGCGGTTCCAGGCAGCCCCAGCATTTT	CASSLRGSRQPQHF
TRBV2	many	TRBJ1-4	TRBD1	TGTGCCAGCGTTGTGACAGGGGGCAGAGAAAAACTGTTTTTT	CASVVTGGREKLFF
TRBV4-1	few	TRBJ1-1	NA	TGCGCCAGCAGCCAAGAATTGGGCCCACATCCAGAGGGCACTGAAGCTTTCTTT	CASSQELGPHPEGTEAFF
TRBV18	many	TRBJ2-5	NA	TGTGCCAGCTCACCCGGACAGATCCAAGAGACCCAGTACTTC	CASSPGQIQETQYF